A single sample is the source of the 13 T cell receptor beta chains below, sequenced in a study of OX40 agonist ivuxolimab in advanced cancers. TCRdb's table, derived via immunoSEQ multiplex PCR, lists solely in-frame clones and lacks some. The sample gives some 60,000 clones, 91% of which show up once; 10% to 15% is in the top ten. The sample here was CD4+ or CD8+ T cells sorted from blood, taken in a trial of the OX40 agonist ivuxolimab. These receptors were obtained from an adult with an advanced solid tumor such as melanoma, head and neck, liver or kidney cancer.

This clone appeared once. The chain is built from TRBV11-2 and TRBJ2-7; maybe TRBD1 (5 bases). There are 16 residues in the CDR3. V shed 0 bases and J shed 4 bases, with 16 bases lying between them. The germline CDR1 and CDR2 sequences are SGHAT and FQNNGV. This chain's CDR3 is CASSLDQGWGGYEQYF. In DNA form, the CDR3 reads TGTGCCAGCAGCTTAGACCAGGGATGGGGCGGTTACGAGCAGTACTTC.

The table lists this clone with a count of one. The V call is TRBV25-1, the J call TRBJ1-1; 9 bases align to TRBD1. CDR1 and CDR2 (germline): MGHDK, SYGVNS. The CDR3 loop spans 14 amino acids. V shed 7 bases, J shed 1 base, and the junction held 4 bases outside the gene matches. The DNA of the CDR3 is TGTGCCAGCAAAAGGACAGGGGAGAACACTGAAGCTTTCTTT. It translates to CASKRTGENTEAFF.

The chain has TRBV19 and TRBJ2-7, with D perhaps TRBD1 (6 bases). Germline loops: CDR1 LNHDA, CDR2 SQIVND (reference sequence). The CDR3 is made up of 11 amino acids. V lost 9 bases to trimming and J lost 6 bases, with 12 bases between them. The CDR3 DNA is TGTGCCAGCCTCTCAGGGGCCGAGCAGTACTTC. Amino acid sequence: CASLSGAEQYF.

V gene TRBV13 combines with J gene TRBJ2-1; D unresolved. The V gene's germline CDR1 is PRHDT and CDR2 FYEKMQ (reference sequence). The length of the CDR3 is 11 residues. V was cut by 3 bases and J by 6 bases, with 3 bases left in between. CDR3 sequence reads: CASSLANEQFF. CDR3 nucleotide sequence: TGTGCCAGCAGCTTGGCCAATGAGCAGTTCTTC. Based on the CDR3 plus reference TRBV13 and TRBJ2-1, the full variable domain is AAGVIQSPRHLIKEKRETATLKCYPIPRHDTVYWYQQGPGQDPQFLISFYEKMQSDKGSIPDRFSAQQFSDYHSELNMSSLELGDSALYFCASSLANEQFFGPGTRLTVL.

J is TRBJ1-1 and V is TRBV7-6; D is uncertain. The V gene lost 1 base and the J gene lost 1 base, with 4 bases spanning the gap. The CDR3 covers 13 residues. Germline CDR1 and CDR2: SGHVS and FNYEAQ. Here the CDR3 reads CASSLGSNTEAFF. The CDR3 DNA reads TGTGCCAGCAGCTTAGGATCGAACACTGAAGCTTTCTTT. Supplemented by reference TRBV7-6 and TRBJ1-1, the full variable domain reads GAGVSQSPRYKVTKRGQDVALRCDPISGHVSLYWYRQALGQGPEFLTYFNYEAQQDKSGLPNDRFSAERPEGSISTLTIQRTEQRDSAMYRCASSLGSNTEAFFGQGTRLTVV.

The chain links TRBV7-2 to TRBJ1-2; D is perhaps TRBD1 (6 bases). With 4 bases removed from V and 5 bases from J, the gap between germline ends came to 14 bases. CDR1 and CDR2 from the germline V gene are SGHTA and FQGNSA. The CDR3 loop spans 14 amino acids. The CDR3 DNA sequence: TGTGCCAGCAGCTCGCCGGGACATGTATATGGCTACACCTTC. It codes for CASSSPGHVYGYTF.

V gene TRBV12-5 combines with J gene TRBJ2-7, with 8 bases that match TRBD2. Germline V gene data show CDR1 as LGHNT and CDR2 as FRNRAP. The CDR3 consists of 14 residues. Trimming cost V 4 bases and J 3 bases; bases outside gene matches: 5. CDR3 nucleotides: TGTGCTAGTGGTTGGGATAGCGGGAACTACGAGCAGTACTTC. It codes for CASGWDSGNYEQYF.

The chain uses TRBV9 and TRBJ2-7; D remains unclear. CDR1 is SGDLS and CDR2 is YYNGEE in the germline V gene. The CDR3 is made up of 19 amino acids. V was cut by 4 bases and J by 4 bases, with 30 bases left in between. CDR3 DNA sequence: TGTGCCAGCAGCCCCCCGCGCAGGCCCCCAAAATATATCTTATACGAGCAGTACTTC. Encoded protein: CASSPPRRPPKYILYEQYF.

The rearrangement links TRBV7-9 to TRBJ2-1; D gene unclear. Germline loops: CDR1 SEHNR, CDR2 FQNEAQ (reference sequence). V shed 11 bases and J shed 6 bases, with 11 bases lying between them. This CDR3 comprises 11 residues. The CDR3, as DNA: TGTGCCCTCCGGAAAGTCAATGAGCAGTTCTTC. Its protein is CALRKVNEQFF.

The rearrangement joins TRBV7-9 to TRBJ1-2; 10 nucleotides line up with TRBD1. This CDR3 is 16 amino acids long. Germline assignment: CDR1 SEHNR and CDR2 FQNEAQ (reference sequence). The J segment lost 6 bases and the V segment lost 1 base, leaving 8 bases of the junction unmatched. The CDR3 DNA sequence: TGTGCCAGCAGCTTAGGGACAGGGGGGCAGCTTGATGGCTACACCTTC. Translating gives CASSLGTGGQLDGYTF. Complete variable domain (other parts from reference TRBV7-9 and TRBJ1-2): DTGVSQNPRHKITKRGQNVTFRCDPISEHNRLYWYRQTLGQGPEFLTYFQNEAQLEKSRLLSDRFSAERPKGSFSTLEIQRTEQGDSAMYLCASSLGTGGQLDGYTFGSGTRLTVV.

The rearrangement uses TRBV12-5 and TRBJ2-5, with 12 bases identical to TRBD2. V shed 3 bases and J 2 bases; nucleotides not matched to a gene: 1. Germline values: CDR1 LGHNT, CDR2 FRNRAP. This CDR3 has 15 amino acids. CDR3 nucleotide sequence: TGTGCTAGTGGTTTCGGACTAGCGGGACAAGAGACCCAGTACTTC. Translation gives CASGFGLAGQETQYF.

The chain links TRBV6-5 to TRBJ2-7, with 10 positions matching TRBD2. J was trimmed by 4 bases and V by 4 bases; bases with no gene match: 7. This CDR3 is 15 amino acids long. CDR1 MNHEY and CDR2 SVGAGI come from the germline V gene. CDR3 sequence: CASSFALAGSYEQYF. In DNA form, the CDR3 reads TGTGCCAGCAGTTTTGCACTAGCGGGGTCTTACGAGCAGTACTTC.

The chain recombines TRBV18 with TRBJ2-7, with D possibly TRBD1 on 6 matching bases. Looked up from germline, CDR1 is KGHSH and CDR2 is LQKENI. The V and J ends lost 3 bases and 3 bases respectively, with 12 bases between them. The CDR3 length is 14 residues. CDR3 nucleotide sequence: TGTGCCAGCTCACCGGGGACACTCCTCTACGAGCAGTACTTC. Translating gives CASSPGTLLYEQYF.